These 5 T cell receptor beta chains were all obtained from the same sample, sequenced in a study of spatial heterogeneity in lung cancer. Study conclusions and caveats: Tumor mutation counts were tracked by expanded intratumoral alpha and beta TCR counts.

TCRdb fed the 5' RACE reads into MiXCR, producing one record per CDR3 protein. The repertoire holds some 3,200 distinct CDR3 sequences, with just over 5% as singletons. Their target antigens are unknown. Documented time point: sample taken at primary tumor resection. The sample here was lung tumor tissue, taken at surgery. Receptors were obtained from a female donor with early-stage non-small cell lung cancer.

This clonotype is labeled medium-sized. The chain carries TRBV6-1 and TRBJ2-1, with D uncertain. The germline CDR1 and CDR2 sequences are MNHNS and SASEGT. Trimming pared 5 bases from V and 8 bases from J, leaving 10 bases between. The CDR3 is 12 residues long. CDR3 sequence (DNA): TGTGCCAGCAGTCTTGCCCTATATGAGCAGTTCTTC. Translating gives CASSLALYEQFF.

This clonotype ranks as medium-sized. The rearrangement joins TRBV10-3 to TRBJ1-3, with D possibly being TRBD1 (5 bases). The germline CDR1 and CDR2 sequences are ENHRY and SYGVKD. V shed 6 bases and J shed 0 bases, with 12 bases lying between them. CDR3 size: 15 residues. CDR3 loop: CAIRVEDTSGNTIYF. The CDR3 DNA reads TGTGCCATCAGAGTGGAGGACACCTCTGGAAACACCATATATTTT.

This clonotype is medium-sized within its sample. The chain's CDR3 is CASSYLLGANGETQYF. CDR3 sequence (DNA): TGTGCCAGCAGTTACCTCTTGGGCGCCAATGGGGAGACCCAGTACTTC. The V gene is TRBV6-1, the J gene TRBJ2-5; D is ambiguous. The CDR3 consists of 16 residues. V lost 5 bases and J 5 bases, leaving 21 bases between the germline ends. CDR1 is MNHNS, CDR2 SASEGT, per germline.

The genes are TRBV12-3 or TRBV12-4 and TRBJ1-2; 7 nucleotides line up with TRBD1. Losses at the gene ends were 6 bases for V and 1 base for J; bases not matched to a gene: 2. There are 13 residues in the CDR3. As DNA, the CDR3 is TGTGCCAGCAGGGGGACAGTTAACTATGGCTACACCTTC. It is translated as CASRGTVNYGYTF.

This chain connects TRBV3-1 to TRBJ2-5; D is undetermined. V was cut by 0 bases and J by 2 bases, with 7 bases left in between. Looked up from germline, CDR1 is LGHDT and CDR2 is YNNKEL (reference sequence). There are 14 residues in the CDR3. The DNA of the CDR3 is TGTGCCAGCAGCCAAGAAGGACGGCAAGAGACCCAGTACTTC. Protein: CASSQEGRQETQYF.